This is a list of T cell receptor beta chains from one sample in a study of blood T cell repertoires in COVID-19. Method: immunoSEQ multiplex PCR; TCRdb's copy keeps in-frame clones and lacks some. The data contain some 310,000 clones, around 92% of them singletons. The sequenced sample consisted of PBMCs or T cells enriched from blood (not recorded which). The receptors were sampled from a woman aged 30 to 39 who had recovered from COVID-19. The CDR3 runs from the conserved cysteine through the conserved F or W. D genes are given only for firm matches. A row's size may be missing; if present it is once, few, many or a size class.

size: .; J: TRBJ2-1; V: TRBV27; D: TRBD2; DNA: TGTGCCAGCAGTTTAAGCCTAGCGGGAGTATATGAGCAGTTCTTC; CDR3: CASSLSLAGVYEQFF
size: .; J: TRBJ1-2; V: TRBV18; D: TRBD1; DNA: TGTGCCAGCTCACCTAAATATATAACAGGGGGCGATAGGTTCGAGATAACTGGCTACACCTTC; CDR3: CASSPKYITGGDRFEITGYTF
size: .; J: TRBJ2-3; V: TRBV7-4; D: TRBD1; DNA: TGTGCCAGCAGACCTACCCGGGACAGGGGAACAGATACGCAGTATTTT; CDR3: CASRPTRDRGTDTQYF
size: .; J: TRBJ2-2; V: TRBV28; D: TRBD2; DNA: TGTGCCAGCAGTTTTCTAGCGGGAGAATACGGGGAGCTGTTTTTT; CDR3: CASSFLAGEYGELFF
size: once; J: TRBJ2-3; V: TRBV9; D: .; DNA: TGTGCCAGCAGCGTAGGCGGTATCCTACCCACAGATACGCAGTATTTT; CDR3: CASSVGGILPTDTQYF
size: .; J: TRBJ2-5; V: TRBV14; D: .; DNA: TGTGCCAGCAGTCCACTAGCCGGGAAAAGTTATGGGGAGACCCAGTACTTC; CDR3: CASSPLAGKSYGETQYF
size: .; J: TRBJ1-2; V: TRBV6-4; D: .; DNA: TGTGCCAGCAGTGATCAGGGTAGGGATGGCTACACCTTC; CDR3: CASSDQGRDGYTF
size: .; J: TRBJ2-7; V: TRBV12-3/TRBV12-4; D: .; DNA: TGTGCCAGCAGTTTCGCCGGGGCCTACGAGCAGTACTTC; CDR3: CASSFAGAYEQYF
size: .; J: TRBJ2-3; V: TRBV18; D: TRBD1; DNA: TGTGCCAGCTCCCTGGACAGGGCAGATACGCAGTATTTT; CDR3: CASSLDRADTQYF
size: .; J: TRBJ2-7; V: TRBV5-1; D: TRBD2; DNA: TGCGCCAGCAGCTTGGGACTAGCGGACTCCTACGAGCAGTACTTC; CDR3: CASSLGLADSYEQYF
size: .; J: TRBJ1-1; V: TRBV24-1; D: .; DNA: TGTGCCACCAGAGAAGGGGGGAACACTGAAGCTTTCTTT; CDR3: CATREGGNTEAFF
size: .; J: TRBJ2-1; V: TRBV7-2; D: TRBD2; DNA: TGTGCCAGCAGCTTACAGCGGGAGGGCTACTACAATGAGCAGTTCTTC; CDR3: CASSLQREGYYNEQFF
size: few; J: TRBJ1-2; V: TRBV27; D: .; DNA: TGTGCCAGCAGTTTAAGCGGTTTAAGCCCCCCTTTCGGCTACACCTTC; CDR3: CASSLSGLSPPFGYTF
size: .; J: TRBJ2-3; V: TRBV9; D: TRBD2; DNA: TGTGCCAGCAGCGTAGGACCCGGGACTAGCGGGAGGACAGATACGCAGTATTTT; CDR3: CASSVGPGTSGRTDTQYF
size: .; J: TRBJ1-3; V: TRBV5-1; D: .; DNA: TGCGCCAGCAGCCGAGGGCAAAGAAACACCATATATTTT; CDR3: CASSRGQRNTIYF
size: .; J: TRBJ2-3; V: TRBV14; D: .; DNA: TGTGCCAGCAAGGCGGATGTCCCAGATACGCAGTATTTT; CDR3: CASKADVPDTQYF
size: once; J: TRBJ1-1; V: TRBV10-3; D: .; DNA: TGTGCCATCAGTGACGGGGTCACTGAAGCTTTCTTT; CDR3: CAISDGVTEAFF
size: .; J: TRBJ2-7; V: TRBV10-3; D: TRBD2; DNA: TGTGCCATCAGTGAGCTGACTAGCGGTTCCTACGAGCAGTACTTC; CDR3: CAISELTSGSYEQYF
size: .; J: TRBJ1-4; V: TRBV28; D: .; DNA: TGTGCCAGTGTAGCAGGGGCGGCGGAAAAACTGTTTTTT; CDR3: CASVAGAAEKLFF
size: .; J: TRBJ2-3; V: TRBV7-2; D: TRBD1; DNA: TGTGCCAGCAGCTCGCGGACAGGGGCAGATACGCAGTATTTT; CDR3: CASSSRTGADTQYF
size: once; J: TRBJ2-1; V: TRBV19; D: .; DNA: TGTGCCCGGCGGGGTAGCCTTGATTGTGAGCAGTTCTTC; CDR3: CARRGSLDCEQFF
size: .; J: TRBJ1-5; V: TRBV4-1; D: .; DNA: TGCGCCAGCAGCCAAGTCATCCCCGTAGTAAGCAATCAGCCCCAGCATTTT; CDR3: CASSQVIPVVSNQPQHF
size: .; J: TRBJ2-3; V: TRBV4-1; D: TRBD2; DNA: TGCGCCAGCAGCCAACTCGGACTAGCGGGAGGGGGAACAGATACGCAGTATTTT; CDR3: CASSQLGLAGGGTDTQYF
size: .; J: TRBJ2-7; V: TRBV14; D: .; DNA: TGTGCCAGCAGCCCCCTTCGGGGGAGAGGCTACGAGCAGTACTTC; CDR3: CASSPLRGRGYEQYF
size: .; J: TRBJ2-6; V: TRBV18; D: TRBD1; DNA: TGTGCCAGCTCACCAGGGACAGGGGCCTTCTCTGGGGCCAACGTCCTGACTTTC; CDR3: CASSPGTGAFSGANVLTF
size: few; J: TRBJ1-1; V: TRBV29-1; D: .; DNA: TGCAGCGGAGTGGGGGCATCACCTTGGTCCACTGAAGCTTTCTTT; CDR3: CSGVGASPWSTEAFF
size: .; J: TRBJ2-7; V: TRBV19; D: TRBD2; DNA: TGTGCCAGTAGTAACCCGGGAGGGATGTTTTACGAGCAGTACTTC; CDR3: CASSNPGGMFYEQYF
size: .; J: TRBJ1-1; V: TRBV7-9; D: TRBD1; DNA: TGTGCCAGCAGCTCGCCCAGGGGGCAGAGGATCACTGAAGCTTTCTTT; CDR3: CASSSPRGQRITEAFF
size: .; J: TRBJ2-2; V: TRBV28; D: .; DNA: TGTGCCAGCAGTTTATACATGAACCCCGGGGAGCTGTTTTTT; CDR3: CASSLYMNPGELFF
size: .; J: TRBJ1-2; V: TRBV5-4; D: TRBD1; DNA: TGTGCCAGCAGCTCGGGACAGCCTATCTATGGCTACACCTTC; CDR3: CASSSGQPIYGYTF
size: .; J: TRBJ1-2; V: TRBV18; D: .; DNA: TGTGCCAGCTCCCACCGAGAGGCAGTTTCCCCTGGCTACACCTTC; CDR3: CASSHREAVSPGYTF
size: .; J: TRBJ1-5; V: TRBV7-2; D: .; DNA: TGTGCCAGCAGCTTGCAGGGTTATAGCAATCAGCCCCAGCATTTT; CDR3: CASSLQGYSNQPQHF
size: .; J: TRBJ2-7; V: TRBV28; D: TRBD2; DNA: TGTGCCAGCAGTTTGCGGGAGGGCCGGGACGAGCAGTACTTC; CDR3: CASSLREGRDEQYF
size: .; J: TRBJ1-1; V: TRBV5-4; D: TRBD1; DNA: TGTGCCAGCAGCTGGACAGGATGGGGGACTGAAGCTTTCTTT; CDR3: CASSWTGWGTEAFF
size: .; J: TRBJ2-5; V: TRBV27; D: .; DNA: TGTGCCAGCAGTTCCGGGACTCACAAAGAGACCCAGTACTTC; CDR3: CASSSGTHKETQYF
size: .; J: TRBJ1-2; V: TRBV28; D: .; DNA: TGTGCCAGCAGTTTTACGGTGAACTATGGCTACACCTTC; CDR3: CASSFTVNYGYTF
size: .; J: TRBJ2-2; V: TRBV3-1/TRBV3-2; D: .; DNA: TGTGCCAGCAGCCAAGAAGGAGGGACCGGGGAGCTGTTTTTT; CDR3: CASSQEGGTGELFF
size: .; J: TRBJ1-4; V: TRBV7-6; D: TRBD1; DNA: TGTGCCAGCAGCTTAGCACAGGGGGCAACTAATGAAAAACTGTTTTTT; CDR3: CASSLAQGATNEKLFF
size: .; J: TRBJ2-4; V: TRBV11-2; D: .; DNA: TGTGCCAGCAGCTTAAACAGGGACATTCAGTACTTC; CDR3: CASSLNRDIQYF
size: .; J: TRBJ2-1; V: TRBV5-1; D: .; DNA: TGCGCCAGCAGCTTTTTTGCAGAACCCTACAATGAGCAGTTCTTC; CDR3: CASSFFAEPYNEQFF
size: .; J: TRBJ2-7; V: TRBV10-3; D: .; DNA: TGTGCCATCAGTGGGGGGCAGGGGAGTTCCTACGAGCAGTACTTC; CDR3: CAISGGQGSSYEQYF
size: .; J: TRBJ2-7; V: TRBV7-7; D: .; DNA: TGTGCTAGCAGTGCGGCCCCAGGGGACGCCTACGAGCAGTACTTC; CDR3: CASSAAPGDAYEQYF
size: .; J: TRBJ1-1; V: TRBV7-3; D: TRBD1; DNA: TGTGCCAGCAGCCCGGGACAGGGTAGAACTGAAGCTTTCTTT; CDR3: CASSPGQGRTEAFF
size: .; J: TRBJ1-3; V: TRBV28; D: TRBD1; DNA: TGTGCCAGCAGTTTAGACAGGGTGTTTTTTGGGAACACCATATATTTT; CDR3: CASSLDRVFFGNTIYF
size: .; J: TRBJ1-1; V: TRBV6-4; D: TRBD1; DNA: TGTGCCAGCAGCCGTTGGGACAGGGAGAACACTGAAGCTTTCTTT; CDR3: CASSRWDRENTEAFF
size: .; J: TRBJ1-5; V: TRBV19; D: TRBD1; DNA: TGTGCCAGTAGGATAACAGGGGGAGGACAGCCCCAGCATTTT; CDR3: CASRITGGGQPQHF
size: .; J: TRBJ1-2; V: TRBV3-1/TRBV3-2; D: .; DNA: TGTGCCAGCAGCCAACCAGCAGCGGTTTCCATCAATGGCTACACCTTC; CDR3: CASSQPAAVSINGYTF
size: once; J: TRBJ2-3; V: TRBV7-2; D: .; DNA: TGTGCCAGCAGCCAGCCCGCAGGGGCTGATACGCAGTATTTT; CDR3: CASSQPAGADTQYF